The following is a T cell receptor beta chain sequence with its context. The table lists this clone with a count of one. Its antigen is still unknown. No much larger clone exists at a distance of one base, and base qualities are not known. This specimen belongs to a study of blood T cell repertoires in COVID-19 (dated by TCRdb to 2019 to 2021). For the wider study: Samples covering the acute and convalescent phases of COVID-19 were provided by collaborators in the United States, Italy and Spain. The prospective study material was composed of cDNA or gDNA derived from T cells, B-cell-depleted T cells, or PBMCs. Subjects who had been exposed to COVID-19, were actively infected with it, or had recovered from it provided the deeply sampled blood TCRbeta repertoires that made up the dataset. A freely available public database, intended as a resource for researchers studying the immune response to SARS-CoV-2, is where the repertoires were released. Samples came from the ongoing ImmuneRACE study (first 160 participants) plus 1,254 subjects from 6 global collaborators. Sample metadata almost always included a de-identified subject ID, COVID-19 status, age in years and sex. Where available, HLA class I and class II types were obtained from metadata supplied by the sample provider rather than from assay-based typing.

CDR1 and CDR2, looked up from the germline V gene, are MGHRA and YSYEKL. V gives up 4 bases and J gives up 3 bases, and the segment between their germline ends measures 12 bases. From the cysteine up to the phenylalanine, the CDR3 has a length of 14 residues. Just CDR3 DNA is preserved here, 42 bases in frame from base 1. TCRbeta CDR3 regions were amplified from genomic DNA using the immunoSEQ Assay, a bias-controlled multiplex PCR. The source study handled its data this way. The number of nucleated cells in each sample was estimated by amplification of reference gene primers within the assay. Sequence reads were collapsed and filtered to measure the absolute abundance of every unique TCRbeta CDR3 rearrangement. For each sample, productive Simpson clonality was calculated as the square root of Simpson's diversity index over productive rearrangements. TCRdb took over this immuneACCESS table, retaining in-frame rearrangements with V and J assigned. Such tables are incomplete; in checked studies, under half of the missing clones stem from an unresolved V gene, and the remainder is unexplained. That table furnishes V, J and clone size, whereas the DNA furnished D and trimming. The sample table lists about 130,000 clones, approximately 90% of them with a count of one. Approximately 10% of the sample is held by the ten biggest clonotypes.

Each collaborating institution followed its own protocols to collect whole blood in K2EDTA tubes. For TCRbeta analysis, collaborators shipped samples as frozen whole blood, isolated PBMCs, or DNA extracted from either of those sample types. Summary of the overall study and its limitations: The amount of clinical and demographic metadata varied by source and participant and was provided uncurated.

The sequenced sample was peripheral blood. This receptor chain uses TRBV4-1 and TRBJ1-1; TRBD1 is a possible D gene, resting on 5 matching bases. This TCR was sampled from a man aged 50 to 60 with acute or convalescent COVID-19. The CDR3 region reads CASSPLGGDTEAFF. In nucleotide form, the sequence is TGCGCCAGCAGCCCCCTCGGGGGGGACACTGAAGCTTTCTTT.